These T cell receptor beta chains were read from a single sample in a study of control samples from healthy donors and cancer patients. Clones were sequenced by immunoSEQ multiplex PCR, and TCRdb holds only the in-frame ones, with some missing. The sample lists 350,000 to 450,000 clones, around nine tenths occurring once. Sequenced sample: PBMCs. The receptors derive from a middle-aged man with head and neck cancer. CDR3s include the opening cysteine and the closing phenylalanine or tryptophan. The D gene is left open where the match is weak. Clone size is given for some rows only: seen once, a few or many times, or a class if the clone is expanded.

d_call j_call cdr3_length v_call clone_size cdr3_aa cdr3_nt
TRBD1 TRBJ1-4 19 TRBV3-1/TRBV3-2 . CASSQELPTGGAANEKLFF TGTGCCAGCAGCCAAGAGCTTCCGACAGGGGGCGCCGCCAATGAAAAACTGTTTTTT
. TRBJ2-5 16 TRBV4-1 . CASSQGLSGYQETQYF TGCGCCAGCAGCCAAGGCTTGTCGGGGTACCAAGAGACCCAGTACTTC
. TRBJ2-3 16 TRBV11-2 . CASSLGRWGGTDTQYF TGTGCCAGCAGCTTAGGACGGTGGGGAGGCACAGATACGCAGTATTTT
TRBD2 TRBJ2-2 15 TRBV7-2 . CASSSLAGVIGELFF TGTGCCAGCAGCTCTTTAGCGGGAGTAATCGGGGAGCTGTTTTTT
. TRBJ2-5 15 TRBV19 . CASSLGGTSGETQYF TGTGCCAGTAGCCTAGGGGGGACCTCCGGGGAGACCCAGTACTTC
. TRBJ2-3 14 TRBV5-1 once CASSSSREADTQYF TGCGCCAGCAGCTCGAGCAGGGAGGCCGATACGCAGTATTTT
. TRBJ1-5 15 TRBV27 . CASRRTGGLGQPQHF TGTGCCAGCAGACGTACGGGGGGACTGGGTCAGCCCCAGCATTTT
. TRBJ2-1 15 TRBV7-2 . CASSPGGAGYNEQFF TGTGCCAGCAGCCCGGGCGGCGCGGGCTACAATGAGCAGTTCTTC
. TRBJ1-6 14 TRBV30 . CAWTGTVGDSPLHF TGTGCCTGGACGGGGACGGTGGGAGATTCACCCCTCCACTTT
TRBD2 TRBJ2-3 16 TRBV12-5 . CASGLSWTSGTDTQYF TGTGCTAGTGGTTTGTCCTGGACTAGCGGCACAGATACGCAGTATTTT
TRBD1 TRBJ1-4 16 TRBV11-2 once CASSLRQGAFFEKLFF TGTGCCAGCAGCCTACGACAGGGGGCATTCTTTGAAAAACTGTTTTTT
. TRBJ1-1 14 TRBV5-1 . CASSLDVTNTEAFF TGCGCCAGCAGCTTGGATGTTACGAACACTGAAGCTTTCTTT
TRBD1 TRBJ2-5 14 TRBV20-1 . CSASHRDRQETQYF TGCAGTGCTAGTCACCGGGACAGACAAGAGACCCAGTACTTC
TRBD1 TRBJ2-7 14 TRBV5-8 . CASSFDRVSPEQYF TGTGCCAGCAGCTTCGACAGGGTCAGTCCCGAGCAGTACTTC
. TRBJ2-1 12 TRBV5-6 . CASSLTEFGQFF TGTGCCAGCAGCTTGACCGAATTCGGGCAGTTCTTC
TRBD2 TRBJ2-3 14 TRBV7-2 . CASSLGGVADTQYF TGTGCCAGCAGCTTGGGGGGGGTAGCAGATACGCAGTATTTT
. TRBJ1-5 16 TRBV19 . CASSIPGVLSNQPQHF TGTGCCAGTAGTATCCCAGGGGTACTGAGCAATCAGCCCCAGCATTTT
. TRBJ1-2 14 TRBV5-6 . CASSPKGGVYGYTF TGTGCCAGCAGCCCGAAGGGGGGAGTCTATGGCTACACCTTC
TRBD1 TRBJ1-3 16 TRBV6-2/TRBV6-3 . CASSRGTGVSGNTIYF TGTGCCAGCAGTCGAGGGACAGGCGTCTCTGGAAACACCATATATTTT
. TRBJ1-4 16 TRBV7-9 . CASSLVGAVGSEKLFF TGTGCCAGCAGCTTAGTGGGGGCGGTCGGGAGTGAAAAACTGTTTTTT
. TRBJ2-3 14 TRBV7-3 . CASSIQGSPDTQYF TGTGCCAGCAGCATACAGGGTTCCCCAGATACGCAGTATTTT
TRBD1 TRBJ1-5 15 TRBV9 . CASSATTGLNQPQHF TGTGCCAGCAGCGCTACGACAGGGTTGAATCAGCCCCAGCATTTT
TRBD1 TRBJ1-2 15 TRBV19 . CASTETGVTNYGYTF TGTGCCAGTACCGAGACAGGGGTTACTAACTATGGCTACACCTTC
. TRBJ1-3 16 TRBV18 . CASSSGTRGSGNTIYF TGTGCCAGCTCGTCCGGGACACGCGGCTCTGGAAACACCATATATTTT
. TRBJ2-3 14 TRBV9 . CASSLTWRTDTQYF TGTGCCAGCAGCCTTACCTGGCGTACAGATACGCAGTATTTT
TRBD2 TRBJ2-5 14 TRBV19 . CASREGGILETQYF TGTGCCAGTCGGGAGGGCGGGATTCTGGAGACCCAGTACTTC
. TRBJ2-7 12 TRBV24-1 . CATTGSGAGKYF TGTGCCACCACTGGATCTGGGGCAGGGAAGTACTTC
. TRBJ1-1 15 TRBV7-8 . CASSLPTGLNTEAFF TGTGCCAGCAGCTTACCGACAGGTTTGAACACTGAAGCTTTCTTT
TRBD2 TRBJ2-5 15 TRBV6-5 . CASSTSSGRGETQYF TGTGCCAGCAGTACCTCTAGCGGGAGGGGGGAGACCCAGTACTTC
TRBD1 TRBJ1-5 14 TRBV25-1 . CASSRGGSGQPQHF TGTGCCAGCAGTCGAGGGGGCAGCGGCCAGCCCCAGCATTTT
. TRBJ1-5 15 TRBV6-5 . CASSLRRGTDQPQHF TGTGCCAGCAGTTTGCGCCGGGGGACCGATCAGCCCCAGCATTTT
. TRBJ2-1 14 TRBV7-9 . CASSLVLVGNEQFF TGTGCCAGCAGCTTAGTACTAGTGGGCAATGAGCAGTTCTTC
. TRBJ2-7 12 TRBV6-6 . CASRPPGQGQNF TGTGCCAGCAGGCCACCAGGGCAGGGCCAAAACTTC
. TRBJ2-2 15 TRBV7-9 . CASSLLGPEGGELFF TGTGCCAGCAGCTTATTGGGACCGGAGGGCGGGGAGCTGTTTTTT
. TRBJ2-3 15 TRBV4-2 . CASSQEVDPGDTQYF TGTGCCAGCAGCCAAGAGGTAGACCCCGGAGATACGCAGTATTTT
. TRBJ2-2 12 TRBV10-1 . CASRGAAGELFF TGCGCCAGCCGGGGGGCTGCCGGGGAGCTGTTTTTT
. TRBJ1-6 15 TRBV7-9 . CASSPLDRNNSPLHF TGTGCCAGCAGCCCTTTAGACAGAAATAATTCACCCCTCCACTTT
. TRBJ2-7 13 TRBV30 . CAWSLDRSYEQYF TGTGCCTGGAGTCTAGACAGGAGCTACGAGCAGTACTTC
. TRBJ1-4 12 TRBV29-1 . CSATGKYEKLFF TGCAGCGCAACAGGGAAGTATGAAAAACTGTTTTTT
TRBD2 TRBJ2-5 15 TRBV11-2 . CASSLNPLAGETQYF TGTGCCAGCAGCTTAAACCCACTAGCGGGTGAGACCCAGTACTTC